This T cell receptor beta chain was sequenced for a study of cytomegalovirus exposure and HLA in healthy donors. The PCR contained 60 Vbeta and 13 Jbeta primers. Clones were sequenced by immunoSEQ multiplex PCR, and TCRdb holds only the in-frame ones, with some missing. The data contain some 190,000 clones, under 80% of them singletons. Germline CDR1 is SGHNT and CDR2 is YENEEA. The CDR3 covers 18 residues. J was trimmed by 2 bases and V by 2 bases; bases with no gene match: 11. Study-wide findings and caveats: Clonal expansion was found to be greater in HLA-associated TCR beta chains than in equally common others in a later analysis. Analyzed later, association rates of TCRs varied across HLA loci, with DRB1 most and HLA-C fewest.

As for this clone: Its antigen is undetermined.

The clonotype comes from a woman aged 25-40 years in good health and CMV-seropositive. The chain uses TRBV11-3 and TRBJ2-5; TRBD2 matches 10 bases. The sample comprised PBMCs. The CDR3 region is CASSLSLRTSGLQETQYF. The CDR3 coding sequence is TGTGCCAGCAGCTTAAGCTTACGGACTAGCGGACTGCAAGAGACCCAGTACTTC.